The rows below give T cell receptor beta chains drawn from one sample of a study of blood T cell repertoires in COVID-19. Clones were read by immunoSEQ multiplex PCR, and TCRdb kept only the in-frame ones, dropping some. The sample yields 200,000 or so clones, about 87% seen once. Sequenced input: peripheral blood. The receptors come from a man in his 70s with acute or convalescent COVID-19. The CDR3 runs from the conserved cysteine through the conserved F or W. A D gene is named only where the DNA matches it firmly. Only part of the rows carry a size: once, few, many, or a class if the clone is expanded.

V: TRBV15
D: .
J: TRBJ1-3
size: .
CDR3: CATSRDTTTGNTIYF
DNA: TGTGCCACCAGCAGAGATACAACCACTGGAAACACCATATATTTT

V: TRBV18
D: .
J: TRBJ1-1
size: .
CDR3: CASSPQATMNTEAFF
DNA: TGTGCCAGCTCACCGCAGGCAACCATGAACACTGAAGCTTTCTTT

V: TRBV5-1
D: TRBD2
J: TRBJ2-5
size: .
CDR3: CASSPSGLAGQETQYF
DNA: TGCGCCAGCAGCCCCTCGGGACTAGCGGGTCAAGAGACCCAGTACTTC

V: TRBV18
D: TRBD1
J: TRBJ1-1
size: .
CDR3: CASSSQGAQAEAFF
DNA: TGTGCCAGCTCAAGCCAGGGGGCGCAGGCTGAAGCTTTCTTT

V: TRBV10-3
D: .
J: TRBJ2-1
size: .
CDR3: CAISESFGNEQFF
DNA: TGTGCCATCAGTGAGTCGTTCGGGAATGAGCAGTTCTTC

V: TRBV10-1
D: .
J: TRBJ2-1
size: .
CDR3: CASSGLYNEQFF
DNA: TGCGCCAGCAGCGGACTTTACAATGAGCAGTTCTTC

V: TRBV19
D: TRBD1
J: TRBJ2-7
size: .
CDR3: CASSIGYSGTGPYEQYF
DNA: TGTGCCAGTAGTATAGGGTACTCCGGGACAGGGCCCTACGAGCAGTACTTC

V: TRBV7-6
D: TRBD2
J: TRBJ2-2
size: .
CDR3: CASSGGSVSGTGELFF
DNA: TGTGCCAGCTCCGGCGGGAGCGTTAGTGGAACCGGGGAGCTGTTTTTT

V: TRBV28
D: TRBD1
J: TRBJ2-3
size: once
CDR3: CASSLPPTDRVLDTQYF
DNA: TGTGCCAGCAGTTTACCTCCTACTGACAGGGTGTTGGATACGCAGTATTTT

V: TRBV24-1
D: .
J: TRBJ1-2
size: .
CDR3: CATGSSTYGYTF
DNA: TGTGCCACCGGGAGTTCCACTTATGGCTACACCTTC

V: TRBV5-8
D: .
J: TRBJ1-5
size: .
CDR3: CASSLEEFVRQPQHF
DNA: TGTGCCAGCAGCTTGGAAGAGTTTGTTCGGCAGCCCCAGCATTTT

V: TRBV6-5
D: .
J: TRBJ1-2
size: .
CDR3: CATRTQGIDGYTF
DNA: TGTGCCACCCGGACGCAGGGTATCGATGGCTACACCTTC

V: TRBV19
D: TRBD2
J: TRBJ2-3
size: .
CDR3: CASSRLAGGPATDTQYF
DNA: TGTGCCAGTAGTAGACTAGCGGGAGGGCCGGCCACAGATACGCAGTATTTT

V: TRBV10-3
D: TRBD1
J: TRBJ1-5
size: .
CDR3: CAISERGQRQPQHF
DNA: TGTGCCATCAGTGAGAGGGGGCAGAGGCAGCCCCAGCATTTT

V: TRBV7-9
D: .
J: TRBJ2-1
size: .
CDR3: CASSLARGGSSYNEQFF
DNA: TGTGCCAGCAGCTTAGCGCGGGGAGGAAGCTCCTACAATGAGCAGTTCTTC

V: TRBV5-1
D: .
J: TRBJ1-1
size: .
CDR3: CASSDQGGVTEAFF
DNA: TGCGCCAGCAGCGACCAAGGAGGGGTCACTGAAGCTTTCTTT

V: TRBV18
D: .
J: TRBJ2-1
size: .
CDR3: CASSARQEGSYNEQFF
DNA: TGTGCCAGCTCTGCGAGGCAAGAGGGCTCCTACAATGAGCAGTTCTTC

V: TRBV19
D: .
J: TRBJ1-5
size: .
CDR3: CASSELLTPPRYSNQPQHF
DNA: TGTGCCAGTAGTGAACTCCTGACACCCCCAAGATATAGCAATCAGCCCCAGCATTTT

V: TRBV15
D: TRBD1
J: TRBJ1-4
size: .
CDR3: CATSRAGGTNEKLFF
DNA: TGTGCCACCAGCAGAGCAGGGGGTACTAATGAAAAACTGTTTTTT

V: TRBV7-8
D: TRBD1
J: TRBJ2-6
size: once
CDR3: CASSAGTGRSGANVLTF
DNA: TGTGCCAGCAGCGCCGGGACAGGTCGCTCTGGGGCCAACGTCCTGACTTTC

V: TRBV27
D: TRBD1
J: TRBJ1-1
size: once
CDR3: CASSSDRGPMNTEAFF
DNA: TGTGCCAGCAGTTCGGACAGGGGGCCGATGAACACTGAAGCTTTCTTT

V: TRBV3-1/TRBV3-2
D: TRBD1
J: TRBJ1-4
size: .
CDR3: CASRGGQKLFF
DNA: TGTGCCAGCAGGGGGGGACAGAAACTGTTTTTT